This TCR beta chain stems from a study of blood T cell repertoires in COVID-19. About the research overall: COVID-19 samples collected from the United States, Italy and Spain covered acute and convalescent phases. From T cells, B-cell-depleted T cells, or PBMCs came the material, which was cDNA or gDNA.

The CDR3 totals 13 residues. V was shortened by 4 bases and J by 3 bases, with 8 bases between the two germline ends. Germline CDR1 and CDR2: SGHTA and FQGTGA. Original methodology: Amplifying reference gene primers gave estimates of nucleated cell counts. TCRdb keeps only in-frame clones here, not all; method: immunoSEQ multiplex PCR. D and trimming come from the DNA, and the V and J calls and clone size come from that table. The sample includes around 120,000 clones, about 85% of them seen just once. Material for sequencing was peripheral blood. The rearrangement joins TRBV7-3 to TRBJ2-3; D unclear. The sequence came from a man between 40 and 49 years old with active or convalescent COVID-19. The CDR3 sequence: CASSSAGTDTQYF. DNA of the CDR3: TGTGCCAGCAGCTCCGCCGGGACAGATACGCAGTATTTT.